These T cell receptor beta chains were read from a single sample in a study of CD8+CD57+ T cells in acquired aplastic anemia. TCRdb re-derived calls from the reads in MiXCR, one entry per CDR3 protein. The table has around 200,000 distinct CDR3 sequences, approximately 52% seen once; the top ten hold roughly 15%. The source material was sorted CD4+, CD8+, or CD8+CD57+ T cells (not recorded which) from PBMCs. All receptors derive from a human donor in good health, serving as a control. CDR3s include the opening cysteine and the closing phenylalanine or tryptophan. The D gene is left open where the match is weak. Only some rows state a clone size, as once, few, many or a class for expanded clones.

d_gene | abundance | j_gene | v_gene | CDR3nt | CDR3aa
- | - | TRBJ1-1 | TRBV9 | TGTGCCAGCAGCGTAGAGGGTACGAACACTGAAGCTTTCTTT | CASSVEGTNTEAFF
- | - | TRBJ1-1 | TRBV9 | TGTGCCAGCAGCGTCGTCCGAGAAAACACTGAAGCTTTCTTT | CASSVVRENTEAFF
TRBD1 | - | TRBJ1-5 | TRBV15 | TGTGCCACCAGCTTACGACAGGGCTTCCAGCCCCAGCATTTT | CATSLRQGFQPQHF
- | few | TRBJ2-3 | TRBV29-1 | TGCAGCGCGAGCGGCGGGGGCACAGATACGCAGTATTTT | CSASGGGTDTQYF
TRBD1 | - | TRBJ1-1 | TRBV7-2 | TGTGCCAGCAGGGACAGGGGACCAGCTTTCTTT | CASRDRGPAFF
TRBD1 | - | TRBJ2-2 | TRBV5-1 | TGCGCCAGCAGCTTGCGGGGACAGGGGGACACCGGGGAGCTGTTTTTT | CASSLRGQGDTGELFF
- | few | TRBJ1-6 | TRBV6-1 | TGTGCCAGCAGTGGGACGGACGAAAATTCACCCCTCCACTTT | CASSGTDENSPLHF
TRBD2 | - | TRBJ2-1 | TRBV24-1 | TGTGCCACCAGTGATCCTAGCGGGGACAACAATGAGCAGTTCTTC | CATSDPSGDNNEQFF
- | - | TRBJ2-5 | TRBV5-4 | TGTGCCAGCAGCCAAGTTGGCGGGGAACAAGAGACCCAGTACTTC | CASSQVGGEQETQYF
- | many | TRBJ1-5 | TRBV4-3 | TGCGCCAGCAGCCCCAAGTTTAGCAATCAGCCCCAGCATTTT | CASSPKFSNQPQHF
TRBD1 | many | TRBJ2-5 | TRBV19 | TGTGCCAGTAGTACGCTCGGGACAGGGATGGAGACCCAGTACTTC | CASSTLGTGMETQYF
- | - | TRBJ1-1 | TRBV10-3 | TGTGCCAGCAGTTACCCGGGGTCTGAAGCTTTCTTT | CASSYPGSEAFF
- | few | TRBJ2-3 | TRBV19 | TGTGCCAGCCGACAGTTTACCACAGATACGCAGTATTTT | CASRQFTTDTQYF
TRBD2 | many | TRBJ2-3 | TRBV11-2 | TGTGCCAGCAGCTTAGTGGGACTAGCGGGAGATACGCAGTATTTT | CASSLVGLAGDTQYF
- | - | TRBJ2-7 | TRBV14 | TGTGCCAGCAGCCAGTGGACTGCTGCTTCCCTCGAGCAGTACTTC | CASSQWTAASLEQYF
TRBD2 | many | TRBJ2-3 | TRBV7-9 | TGTGCCAGCAGCAAAAAAGGACTAGCGGGGGGGGAAGATACGCAGTATTTT | CASSKKGLAGGEDTQYF
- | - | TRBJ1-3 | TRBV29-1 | TGCAGCGCACTACAGGGTTCTGGGAACGCCATATATTTT | CSALQGSGNAIYF
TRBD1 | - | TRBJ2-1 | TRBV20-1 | TGCAGTGCCCTTCCCCGGACAGGGGGCGGTGAGCAGTTCTTC | CSALPRTGGGEQFF
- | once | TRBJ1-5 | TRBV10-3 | TGTGCCAGCAGTTTGCAGCCAAATAGCAATCAGCCCCAGCATTTT | CASSLQPNSNQPQHF
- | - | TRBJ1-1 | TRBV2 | TGTGCCAGCAATAGGGTCCCGAACACTGAAGCTTTCTTT | CASNRVPNTEAFF
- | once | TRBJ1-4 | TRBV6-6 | TGTGCCAGCACCCAAGGGGAAAAACTGTTTTTT | CASTQGEKLFF
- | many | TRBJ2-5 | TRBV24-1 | TGTGCCACCAGTGTGGGAGAGACCCAGTACTTC | CATSVGETQYF
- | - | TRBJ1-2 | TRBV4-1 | TGCGCCAGCAGCCAAGGCCGAAGGGATGGCTACACCTTC | CASSQGRRDGYTF
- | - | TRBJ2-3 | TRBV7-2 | TGTGCCTCCCCTCCAGGGACGGTTTTCACAGATACGCAGTATTTT | CASPPGTVFTDTQYF
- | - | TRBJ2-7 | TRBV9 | TGTGCCAGCAGCGGATCGACAGCAGACCACGAGCAGTACTTC | CASSGSTADHEQYF